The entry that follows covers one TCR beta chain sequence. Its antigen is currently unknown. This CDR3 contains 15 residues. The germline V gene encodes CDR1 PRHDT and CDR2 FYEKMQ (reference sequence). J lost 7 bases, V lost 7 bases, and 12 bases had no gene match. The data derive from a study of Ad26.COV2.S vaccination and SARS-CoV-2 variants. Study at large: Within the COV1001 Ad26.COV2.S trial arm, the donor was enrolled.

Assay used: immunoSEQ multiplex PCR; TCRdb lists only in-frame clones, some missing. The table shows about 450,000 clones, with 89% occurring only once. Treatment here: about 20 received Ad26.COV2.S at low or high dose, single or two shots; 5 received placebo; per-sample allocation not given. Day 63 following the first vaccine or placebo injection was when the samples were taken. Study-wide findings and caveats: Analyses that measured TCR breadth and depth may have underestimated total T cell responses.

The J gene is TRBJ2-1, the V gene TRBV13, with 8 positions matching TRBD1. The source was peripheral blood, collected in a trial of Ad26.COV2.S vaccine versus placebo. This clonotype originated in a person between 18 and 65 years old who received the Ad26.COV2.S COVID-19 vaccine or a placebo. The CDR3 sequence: CASTHGQGRINEQFF. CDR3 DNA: TGTGCCAGCACCCACGGACAGGGAAGAATTAATGAGCAGTTCTTC.